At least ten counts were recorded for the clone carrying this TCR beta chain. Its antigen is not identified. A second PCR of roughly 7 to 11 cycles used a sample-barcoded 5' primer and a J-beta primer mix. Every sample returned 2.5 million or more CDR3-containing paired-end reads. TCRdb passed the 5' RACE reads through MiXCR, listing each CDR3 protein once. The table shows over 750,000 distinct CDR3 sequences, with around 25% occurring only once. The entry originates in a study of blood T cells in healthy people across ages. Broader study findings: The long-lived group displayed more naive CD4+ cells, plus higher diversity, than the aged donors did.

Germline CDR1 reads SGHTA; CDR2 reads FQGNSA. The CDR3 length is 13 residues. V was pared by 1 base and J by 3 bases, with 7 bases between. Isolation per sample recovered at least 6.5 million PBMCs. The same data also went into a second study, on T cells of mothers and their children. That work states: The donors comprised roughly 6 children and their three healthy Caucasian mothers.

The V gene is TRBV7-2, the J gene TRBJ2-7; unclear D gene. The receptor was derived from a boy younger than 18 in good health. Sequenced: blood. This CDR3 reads CASSLGPLYEQYF. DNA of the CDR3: TGTGCCAGCAGCTTAGGACCCCTCTACGAGCAGTACTTC.